Listed below are T cell receptor beta chains from one sample, sequenced in a study of shared clonotypes between healthy human individuals. The protocol was immunoSEQ multiplex PCR, while the TCRdb copy is restricted to in-frame clones and leaves out a portion. This sample carries hundreds of thousands of clones, around 97% of them seen once, and the ten largest clones take approximately 0.057%. The sequenced sample consisted of naive CD4+ T cells sorted from blood. These receptors came from a woman aged 30 to 39 in good health. CDR3s include the opening cysteine and the closing phenylalanine or tryptophan. D genes are given only for firm matches. Not every row has a clone size; where given, it reads once, few, many or a size class.

>NA|TRBJ2-7|TRBV18|TRBD2
TGTGCCAGCTCACCTAGCGGGGATACCTACGAGCAGTACTTC
CASSPSGDTYEQYF
>NA|TRBJ2-3|TRBV28|NA
TGTGCCAGCTTGGGCAGGGACACAGATACGCAGTATTTT
CASLGRDTDTQYF
>NA|TRBJ2-1|TRBV6-1|NA
TGTGCCAGCAGTGAAGCGGCGACTAGCTCCTACAATGAGCAGTTCTTC
CASSEAATSSYNEQFF
>NA|TRBJ2-7|TRBV6-1|NA
TGTGCCAGCAGTGAAGTGGGGTACTCCTACGAGCAGTACTTC
CASSEVGYSYEQYF
>NA|TRBJ2-5|TRBV5-3|NA
TGTGCCAGAAGCTGGGCCGGGCGGGAGACCCAGTACTTC
CARSWAGRETQYF
>NA|TRBJ2-2|TRBV15|TRBD2
TGTGCCACCAGCATGGGCGGGGGGTTGGCCGGGGAGCTGTTTTTT
CATSMGGGLAGELFF
>NA|TRBJ2-7|TRBV9|TRBD1
TGTGCCAGCAGCGCCGGACAGGGAAGGACTACGGAAGAGCAGTACTTC
CASSAGQGRTTEEQYF
>NA|TRBJ1-5|TRBV19|NA
TGTGCCAGTAGTATTTGGGATCAGAGCAATCAGCCCCAGCATTTT
CASSIWDQSNQPQHF
>NA|TRBJ2-3|TRBV2|TRBD2
TGTGCCAGCAGTGTGCGGGAGGGCACAGATACGCAGTATTTT
CASSVREGTDTQYF
>NA|TRBJ2-7|TRBV7-6|TRBD2
TGTGCCAGCAGCTTAGAAGGGACTAGCGGGAGTTTCTACGAGCAGTACTTC
CASSLEGTSGSFYEQYF
>NA|TRBJ2-7|TRBV6-5|NA
TGTGCCAGCAGGGATGGACGCCGCGAGCAGTACTTC
CASRDGRREQYF
>once|TRBJ2-7|TRBV7-2|NA
TGTGCCAGCAGCTTAGCGGCTGGGGCTCCCTACGAGCAGTACTTC
CASSLAAGAPYEQYF
>NA|TRBJ2-5|TRBV18|NA
TGTGCCAGCTCCCCCGACCGGGAGACCCAGTACTTC
CASSPDRETQYF
>NA|TRBJ1-2|TRBV10-3|NA
TGTGCCATCAGTGAGCGTGTGAAACCCGAACCACAGAGCAGGAGAAATAACTATGGCTACACCTTC
CAISERVKPEPQSRRNNYGYTF
>NA|TRBJ2-2|TRBV6-6|NA
TGTGCCAGCAGCCCCGGGCGGTTCGGGGAGCTGTTTTTT
CASSPGRFGELFF
>NA|TRBJ2-5|TRBV28|TRBD1
TGTGCCAGCCTTGCACAGGGGGCGGAAGAGACCCAGTACTTC
CASLAQGAEETQYF
>NA|TRBJ2-3|TRBV2|NA
TGTGCCAGCAAGAGAGCGGTTTCCACAGATACGCAGTATTTT
CASKRAVSTDTQYF
>NA|TRBJ1-1|TRBV27|NA
TGTGCCAGCAGTTTATACAGGATGAACACTGAAGCTTTCTTT
CASSLYRMNTEAFF
>once|TRBJ2-5|TRBV4-2|NA
TGTGCCAGCAGCCCGGGAGAACCCGGGGCTGAGACCCAGTACTTC
CASSPGEPGAETQYF
>NA|TRBJ1-1|TRBV6-5|NA
TGTGCCAGCAGTTACTCGAGCCTGGCAATGAACACTGAAGCTTTCTTT
CASSYSSLAMNTEAFF
>NA|TRBJ1-2|TRBV25-1|TRBD1
TGTGCCAGCAGTGATCAACGGGACAGCCTTTCCTATGGCTACACCTTC
CASSDQRDSLSYGYTF
>NA|TRBJ2-2|TRBV19|NA
TGTGCCAGTAGTATTGAACCAAACACCGGGGAGCTGTTTTTT
CASSIEPNTGELFF
>NA|TRBJ2-7|TRBV15|TRBD1
TGTGCCACCAGCAGAACCAGACAGGGGACCTACGAGCAGTACTTC
CATSRTRQGTYEQYF
>NA|TRBJ2-5|TRBV15|NA
TGTGCCACCAGCAGAGATCATCTCACTAATTTGCTGGGGACCCAGTACTTC
CATSRDHLTNLLGTQYF
>NA|TRBJ1-1|TRBV7-2|NA
TGTGCCAGCAGCTCGGGACACAACACTGAAGCTTTCTTT
CASSSGHNTEAFF
>once|TRBJ2-5|TRBV18|NA
TGTGCCAGCTCACGCCGGGACAACCAAGAGACCCAGTACTTC
CASSRRDNQETQYF
>NA|TRBJ2-1|TRBV5-1|TRBD2
TGCGCCAGCAGCTCGACTAGCCGGGAGCAGTTCTTC
CASSSTSREQFF
>NA|TRBJ1-4|TRBV6-1|NA
TGTGCCAGCAGACGCTCCGGGGGGAAACTGTTTTTT
CASRRSGGKLFF
>once|TRBJ1-1|TRBV5-4|NA
TGTGCCAGCAGACTGGAAAGGACGACTGAAGCTTTCTTT
CASRLERTTEAFF
>NA|TRBJ2-5|TRBV9|NA
TGTGCCAGCAGCGACGCACTGTCAGAGACCCAGTACTTC
CASSDALSETQYF
>NA|TRBJ2-4|TRBV29-1|NA
TGCAGCGTTGGTGGGTCGGTAGCCAAAAACATTCAGTACTTC
CSVGGSVAKNIQYF
>NA|TRBJ2-7|TRBV15|NA
TGTGCCACCAGCAGGGGCGGAACGGACAGCACCTCCTACGAGCAGTACTTC
CATSRGGTDSTSYEQYF
>NA|TRBJ2-3|TRBV30|NA
TGTGCCTGGAGTGTATCCCCCCCCGGACAGACAGATACGCAGTATTTT
CAWSVSPPGQTDTQYF
>NA|TRBJ1-2|TRBV18|NA
TGTGCCAGCTCACTACCGGACAGACGCTATGGCTACACCTTC
CASSLPDRRYGYTF
>NA|TRBJ1-2|TRBV11-2|NA
TGTGCCAGCAGCCTCGACAGCCCTTATGGCTACACCTTC
CASSLDSPYGYTF
>NA|TRBJ1-2|TRBV28|NA
TGTGCCACCCACCGGGGGAGAGCTAACTATGGCTACACCTTC
CATHRGRANYGYTF
>once|TRBJ2-7|TRBV6-1|NA
TGTGCCAGCAGTGGAAGGGGCTACGAGCAGTACTTC
CASSGRGYEQYF
>NA|TRBJ2-2|TRBV5-1|NA
TGCGCCAGCAGCCTCTCCAGCAACACCGGGGAGCTGTTTTTT
CASSLSSNTGELFF
>NA|TRBJ1-1|TRBV19|TRBD1
TGTGCCAGTAGATACCCGGGGCAGGGGGGGACTGAAGCTTTCTTT
CASRYPGQGGTEAFF
>NA|TRBJ1-6|TRBV5-1|NA
TGCGCCAGCAGCTTGGTGCCGGCGGGGGATAATTCACCCCTCCACTTT
CASSLVPAGDNSPLHF
>NA|TRBJ2-3|TRBV5-1|NA
TGCGCCAGCAGCTCAACCAGGTGGCAGACTAGCACAGATACGCAGTATTTT
CASSSTRWQTSTDTQYF
>NA|TRBJ1-5|TRBV6-5|TRBD1
TGTGCCAGCAGACCACTACAGGGGGCCAATCAGCCCCAGCATTTT
CASRPLQGANQPQHF
>NA|TRBJ2-7|TRBV2|NA
TGTGCCAGCAGTGCCGGACAATCCTACGAGCAGTACTTC
CASSAGQSYEQYF
>NA|TRBJ1-6|TRBV7-8|TRBD1
TGTGCCAGCAGCCCTTCGACAGGGTGGGATTCACCCCTCCACTTT
CASSPSTGWDSPLHF
>NA|TRBJ2-2|TRBV27|TRBD1
TGTGCCAGCAGCAGGGGGCGGTCATTCGGGGAGCTGTTTTTT
CASSRGRSFGELFF
>NA|TRBJ2-7|TRBV4-1|TRBD2
TGCGCCAGCAGCCAAGGGACTAGCGGGAGGCCGAGTTCCTACGAGCAGTACTTC
CASSQGTSGRPSSYEQYF
>NA|TRBJ2-1|TRBV6-5|TRBD1
TGTGCCAGCAGTTGGGACAGGGGTCTTAGGAATGAGCAGTTCTTC
CASSWDRGLRNEQFF
>NA|TRBJ1-2|TRBV5-4|NA
TGTGCCAGCAGCACCTCTGTCGTCGTCGAGGACTATGGCTACACCTTC
CASSTSVVVEDYGYTF
>NA|TRBJ2-3|TRBV7-2|NA
TGTGCCAGCAGCTTGACCCCAGGGGGGATCGTAGATACGCAGTATTTT
CASSLTPGGIVDTQYF
>once|TRBJ2-1|TRBV28|TRBD2
TGTGCCAGCAGTTTAAAGGGACTAGCGAGAGCCTACAATGAGCAGTTCTTC
CASSLKGLARAYNEQFF
>NA|TRBJ2-1|TRBV6-1|NA
TGTGCCAGCAGCAGACAGGCCCGTGAGCAGTTCTTC
CASSRQAREQFF
>NA|TRBJ1-1|TRBV2|NA
TGTGCCAGCAGTCCCCGTCCAGCCACTGAAGCTTTCTTT
CASSPRPATEAFF
>NA|TRBJ1-4|TRBV28|NA
TGTGCCAGCAGTCCCAGTGAAAAACTGTTTTTT
CASSPSEKLFF
>NA|TRBJ2-7|TRBV6-5|TRBD1
TGTGCCAGCAGTCCCGGGACAGGCGCCGAGCAGTACTTC
CASSPGTGAEQYF